One sample yielded the 16 T cell receptor beta chains listed below, sequenced in a study of T-cell memory formation after mild COVID-19. TCRdb passed the 5' RACE reads through MiXCR, listing each CDR3 protein once. This table holds 350,000 or so distinct CDR3 sequences, approximately 21% found once. Sequenced sample: PBMCs or a T cell subset sorted from them (not recorded which). Receptors were obtained from an adult woman who had mild COVID-19 (a few samples of this study predate the infection). Cell type and time point are not known.

This sequence joins TRBV15 and TRBJ2-5; TRBD2 matches 9 bases. V lost 4 bases to trimming and J lost 4 bases; unmatched junction nucleotides: 4. This CDR3 has 14 amino acids. Germline-derived CDR1 and CDR2 are LNHNV and YYDKDF (reference sequence). This CDR3 is CATSILTSGETQYF. In nucleotides, the CDR3 is TGTGCCACCAGCATACTGACTAGCGGAGAGACCCAGTACTTC.

This chain joins TRBV5-1 and TRBJ2-4; D might be TRBD1 or TRBD2, each matching 5 bases. The germline CDR1 and CDR2 sequences are SGHRS and YFSETQ. The V and J ends lost 0 bases and 8 bases respectively, with 21 bases between them. This CDR3 region has 17 residues. The CDR3 loop is CASSLAFTGRDGDIQYF. DNA for the CDR3: TGCGCCAGCAGCTTGGCCTTCACAGGCAGGGACGGAGACATTCAGTACTTC.

This clonotype was detected only a few times. V usage is TRBV24-1 and J usage is TRBJ2-5, with TRBD1 matching 7 bases. There are 15 residues in the CDR3. Per germline, CDR1 KGHDR and CDR2 SFDVKD. J was trimmed by 2 bases and V by 7 bases; bases with no gene match: 9. The CDR3 DNA reads TGTGCCACCAGCGACCCGGGACAGATTCAAGAGACCCAGTACTTC. The encoded protein is CATSDPGQIQETQYF.

The V and J genes are TRBV7-2 and TRBJ2-1; D not certain. With 2 bases removed from V and 0 bases from J, the gap between germline ends came to 11 bases. Germline CDR1 and CDR2: SGHTA and FQGNSA. The CDR3 length is 16 residues. CDR3 protein: CASSLNPLSSYNEQFF. The CDR3 DNA reads TGTGCCAGCAGCTTAAACCCGCTAAGCTCCTACAATGAGCAGTTCTTC.

The chain recombines TRBV6-5 with TRBJ2-1, with TRBD1 identical over 9 bases. There are 15 residues in the CDR3. Germline CDR1 MNHEY, CDR2 SVGAGI. V shed 5 bases and J 3 bases; nucleotides not matched to a gene: 5. DNA for the CDR3: TGTGCCAGCAGTGCCGGGACAGGGCTCTACAATGAGCAGTTCTTC. This translates into CASSAGTGLYNEQFF.

This clonotype has just a few counts. The chain links TRBV15 to TRBJ2-4; D may be TRBD1 or TRBD2 (5 bases each). V lost 8 bases, J lost 6 bases, and 14 bases lay in between. The CDR3 consists of 13 residues. The germline CDR1 and CDR2 sequences are LNHNV and YYDKDF (reference sequence). The CDR3 DNA sequence: TGTGCCACCGGTAGGGAGACAGTAAACATTCAGTACTTC. Amino acids: CATGRETVNIQYF. The full variable domain, with the rest looked up from reference TRBV15 and TRBJ2-4, is DAMVIQNPRYQVTQFGKPVTLSCSQTLNHNVMYWYQQKSSQAPKLLFHYYDKDFNNEADTPDNFQSRRPNTSFCFLDIRSPGLGDTAMYLCATGRETVNIQYFGAGTRLSVL.

The V and J genes are TRBV15 and TRBJ1-2; TRBD1 agrees at 9 bases. Per the germline V gene, CDR1 is LNHNV and CDR2 is YYDKDF (reference sequence). This CDR3 has 15 amino acids. The V gene end was trimmed by 0 bases and the J gene end by 8 bases; junction bases not matched to a gene: 7. As DNA, the CDR3 is TGTGCCACCAGCAGAGATACCGGGACAGGGTACGGCTACACCTTC. It specifies CATSRDTGTGYGYTF.

This clonotype was seen just once. The V gene is TRBV29-1, the J gene TRBJ2-7; 9 nucleotides match TRBD1. The germline V gene has CDR1 SQVTM and CDR2 ANQGSEA. J was trimmed by 3 bases and V by 5 bases; bases with no gene match: 11. This CDR3 comprises 15 residues. The CDR3, as DNA: TGCAGCGTTTACTCCGGGACAGGGACCGACTACGAGCAGTACTTC. It specifies CSVYSGTGTDYEQYF.

This clonotype appeared a few times. This rearrangement joins TRBV5-1 to TRBJ2-3, with 8 bases aligning to TRBD2. This CDR3 is 16 amino acids long. The junction had 5 bases not matched to a gene; V was cut back by 2 bases and J by 0 bases. Germline-derived CDR1 and CDR2 are SGHRS and YFSETQ. The CDR3 protein is CASSLIAGSSTDTQYF. DNA of the CDR3: TGCGCCAGCAGCTTAATAGCGGGATCTAGCACAGATACGCAGTATTTT.

There are a few counts of this clonotype. The rearrangement uses TRBV4-1 and TRBJ2-5, with 9 bases that match TRBD1. The CDR3 has 14 amino acids. CDR1 and CDR2 from the germline V gene are MGHRA and YSYEKL. The V gene end was trimmed by 4 bases and the J gene end by 1 base; junction bases not matched to a gene: 1. The CDR3 loop reads CASSPDRGQETQYF. In DNA form, the CDR3 reads TGCGCCAGCAGCCCGGACAGGGGCCAAGAGACCCAGTACTTC.

The genes are TRBV20-1 and TRBJ2-7; tentative D call: TRBD2 (8 bases). Germline V gene lookup returns CDR1 DFQATT and CDR2 SNEGSKA (reference sequence). CDR3 length: 14 amino acids. The V gene lost 6 bases and the J gene lost 6 bases, with 21 bases spanning the gap. DNA of the CDR3: TGCAGTGCACCTCGCGGGGGGAGGACAGGCGAGCAGTACTTC. This encodes CSAPRGGRTGEQYF.

This chain joins TRBV28 and TRBJ2-7, with 9 bases fitting TRBD1. This CDR3 contains 14 residues. From germline, CDR1 is MDHEN and CDR2 SYDVKM. With 5 bases clipped from V and 4 bases from J, the junction kept 6 bases outside the gene matches. CDR3 DNA sequence: TGTGCCAGCAGTCCACAGGGGGCGAGGTACGAGCAGTACTTC. The encoded protein is CASSPQGARYEQYF.

The chain carries TRBV12-3 or TRBV12-4 and TRBJ2-2; 7 nucleotides match TRBD1. This CDR3 is 16 amino acids long. V shed 6 bases and J 3 bases; nucleotides not matched to a gene: 10. The DNA for the CDR3 is TGTGCCAGCAGACTTTCTACAGGGGAAGACACCGGGGAGCTGTTTTTT. This codes for CASRLSTGEDTGELFF.

V gene TRBV7-9 combines with J gene TRBJ1-4; 10 bases fit TRBD1. This CDR3 region has 15 residues. Trimming at V came to 5 bases and at J to 5 bases, leaving 5 bases not matched to a gene. CDR1 is SEHNR and CDR2 is FQNEAQ in the germline V gene (reference sequence). The CDR3 DNA reads as TGTGCCAGCAGCAGGACAGGGGGGGCAAATGAAAAACTGTTTTTT. It yields the protein CASSRTGGANEKLFF.

This clonotype has more than one count but fewer than ten. Mismatch with germline at one junction end may stem from a read error. The chain combines TRBV7-9 with TRBJ1-1; 8 nucleotides agree with TRBD1. The CDR3 loop spans 13 amino acids. The V gene's germline CDR1 is SEHNR and CDR2 FQNEAQ (reference sequence). The CDR3 bases are TGTGCCAGCAGCCCACACAATAAGGACAGGGAGTATTTT. This codes for CASSPHNKDREYF.

V and J are TRBV5-6 and TRBJ2-7, with TRBD2 matching 10 bases. The CDR3 loop spans 17 amino acids. Germline V gene lookup returns CDR1 SGHDT and CDR2 YYEEEE. V was pared by 2 bases and J by 2 bases, with 10 bases of the junction left unmatched. CDR3 in DNA: TGTGCCAGCAGCTTTCCAGCGGGAGGGCCGAGAACCTACGAGCAGTACTTC. The encoded protein is CASSFPAGGPRTYEQYF.